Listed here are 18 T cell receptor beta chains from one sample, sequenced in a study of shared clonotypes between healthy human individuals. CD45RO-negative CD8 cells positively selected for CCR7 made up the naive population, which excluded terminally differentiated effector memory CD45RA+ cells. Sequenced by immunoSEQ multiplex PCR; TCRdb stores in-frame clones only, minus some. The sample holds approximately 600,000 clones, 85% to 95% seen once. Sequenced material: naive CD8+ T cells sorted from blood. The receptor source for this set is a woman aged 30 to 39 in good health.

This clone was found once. The CDR3 reads CASSSSGAGANVLTF. CDR3 coding DNA: TGTGCCAGCAGCTCATCAGGGGCTGGGGCCAACGTCCTGACTTTC. The chain couples TRBV5-4 to TRBJ2-6; perhaps TRBD1 as D (6 bases). The CDR3 is 15 residues long. V was clipped by 3 bases and J by 2 bases, with 9 bases between them. The V gene's germline CDR1 is SGHNT and CDR2 YYREEE (reference sequence).

CDR3 nucleotide sequence: TGTGCCAGCAGCTCCCACCACACTGAAGCTTTCTTT. This encodes CASSSHHTEAFF. This chain connects TRBV7-9 to TRBJ1-1, with D uncertain. Germline V gene lookup returns CDR1 SEHNR and CDR2 FQNEAQ (reference sequence). V was trimmed by 4 bases and J by 3 bases, leaving 6 bases between them. The CDR3 is 12 residues long.

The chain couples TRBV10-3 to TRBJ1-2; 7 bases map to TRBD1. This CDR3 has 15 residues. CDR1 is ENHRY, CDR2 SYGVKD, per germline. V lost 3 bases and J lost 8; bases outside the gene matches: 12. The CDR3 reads CAISEPDRALWGYTF. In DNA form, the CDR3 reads TGTGCCATCAGTGAACCTGACAGGGCCCTATGGGGCTACACCTTC.

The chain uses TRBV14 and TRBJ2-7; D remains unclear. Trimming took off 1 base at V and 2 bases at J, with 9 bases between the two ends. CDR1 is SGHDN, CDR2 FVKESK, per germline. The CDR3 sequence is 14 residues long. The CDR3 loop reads CASSQGSSTYEQYF. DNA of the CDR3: TGTGCCAGCAGCCAAGGTTCCTCGACCTACGAGCAGTACTTC.

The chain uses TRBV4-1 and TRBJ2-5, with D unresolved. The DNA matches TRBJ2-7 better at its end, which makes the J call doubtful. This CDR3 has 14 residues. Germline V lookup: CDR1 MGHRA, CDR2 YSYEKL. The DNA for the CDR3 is TGCGCCAGCAGCCAAACCTTCCCGGTCTACGAGCAGTACTTC. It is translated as CASSQTFPVYEQYF.

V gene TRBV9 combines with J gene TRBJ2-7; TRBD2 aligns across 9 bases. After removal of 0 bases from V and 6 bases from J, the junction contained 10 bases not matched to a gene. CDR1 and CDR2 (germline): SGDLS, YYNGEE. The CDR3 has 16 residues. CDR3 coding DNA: TGTGCCAGCAGCGTAGTTGCGGGAGGGCCGATGAGCGAGCAGTACTTC. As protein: CASSVVAGGPMSEQYF.

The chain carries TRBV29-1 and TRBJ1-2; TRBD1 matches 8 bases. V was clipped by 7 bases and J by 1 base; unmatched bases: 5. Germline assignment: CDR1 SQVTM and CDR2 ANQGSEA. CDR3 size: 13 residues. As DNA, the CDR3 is TGCAGCGCGGCGGACAGGGATAACTATGGCTACACCTTC. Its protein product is CSAADRDNYGYTF.

DNA of the CDR3: TGTGCCAGCAGGAATTCAAAATCGGGGAGCCCGCGGTTTGTAGAGCAGTACTTC. It translates to CASRNSKSGSPRFVEQYF. This chain joins TRBV27 and TRBJ2-7, with D perhaps TRBD2 (5 bases). This CDR3 comprises 18 residues. Deletions cut 6 bases from V and 7 bases from J, with 31 bases between. The V gene's germline CDR1 is MNHEY and CDR2 SMNVEV (reference sequence).

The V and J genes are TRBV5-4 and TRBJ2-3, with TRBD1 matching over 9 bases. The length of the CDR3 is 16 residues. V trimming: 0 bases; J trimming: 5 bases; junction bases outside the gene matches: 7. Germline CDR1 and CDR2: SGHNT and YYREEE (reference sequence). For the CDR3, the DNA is TGTGCCAGCAGCTTGGTAGGAGGACAGGGGCGAGATACGCAGTATTTT. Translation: CASSLVGGQGRDTQYF.

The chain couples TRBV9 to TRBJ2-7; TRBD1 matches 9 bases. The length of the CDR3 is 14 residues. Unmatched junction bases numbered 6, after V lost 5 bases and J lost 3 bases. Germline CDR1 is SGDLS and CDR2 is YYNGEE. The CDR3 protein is CASSTGGLDYEQYF. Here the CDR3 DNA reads TGTGCCAGCAGTACAGGGGGCTTGGACTACGAGCAGTACTTC.

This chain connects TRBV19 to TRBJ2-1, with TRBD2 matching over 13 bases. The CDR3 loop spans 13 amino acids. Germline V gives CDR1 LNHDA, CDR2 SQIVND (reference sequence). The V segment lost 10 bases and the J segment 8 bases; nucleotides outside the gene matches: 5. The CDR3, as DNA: TGTGCCACACTAGCGGGAGGGCCAGATGAGCAGTTCTTC. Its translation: CATLAGGPDEQFF.

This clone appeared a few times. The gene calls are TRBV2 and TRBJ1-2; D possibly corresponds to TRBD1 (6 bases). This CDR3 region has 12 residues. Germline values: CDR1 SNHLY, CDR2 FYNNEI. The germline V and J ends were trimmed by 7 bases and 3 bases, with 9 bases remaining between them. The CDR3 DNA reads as TGTGCCAGCACGCACAGGGACTATGGCTACACCTTC. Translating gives CASTHRDYGYTF. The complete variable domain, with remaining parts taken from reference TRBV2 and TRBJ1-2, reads EPEVTQTPSHQVTQMGQEVILRCVPISNHLYFYWYRQILGQKVEFLVSFYNNEISEKSEIFDDQFSVERPDGSNFTLKIRSTKLEDSAMYFCASTHRDYGYTFGSGTRLTVV.

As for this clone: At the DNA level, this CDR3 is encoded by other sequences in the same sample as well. CDR3 nucleotides: TGTGCCACCAGCACGAGACAGACTGAAGCTTTCTTT. As protein: CATSTRQTEAFF. This rearrangement joins TRBV15 to TRBJ1-1; the D gene is possibly TRBD1 (5 bases). The V end lost 4 bases, the J end lost 5 bases, and 8 bases lay between the germline ends. CDR1 is LNHNV and CDR2 is YYDKDF in the germline V gene (reference sequence). The CDR3 covers 12 residues.

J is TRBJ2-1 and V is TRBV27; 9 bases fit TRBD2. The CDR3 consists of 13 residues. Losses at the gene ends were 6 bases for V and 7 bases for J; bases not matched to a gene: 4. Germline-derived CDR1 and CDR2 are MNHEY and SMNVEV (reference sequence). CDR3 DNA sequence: TGTGCCAGCAGCGGACTAGCGAGGAATGAGCAGTTCTTC. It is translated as CASSGLARNEQFF.

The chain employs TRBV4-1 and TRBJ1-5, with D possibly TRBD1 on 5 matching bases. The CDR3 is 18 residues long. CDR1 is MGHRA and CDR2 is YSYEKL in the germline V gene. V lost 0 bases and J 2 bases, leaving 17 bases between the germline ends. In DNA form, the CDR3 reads TGCGCCAGCAGCCAAGAGTGGGACTCCTTAACGGGCAATCAGCCCCAGCATTTT. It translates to CASSQEWDSLTGNQPQHF.

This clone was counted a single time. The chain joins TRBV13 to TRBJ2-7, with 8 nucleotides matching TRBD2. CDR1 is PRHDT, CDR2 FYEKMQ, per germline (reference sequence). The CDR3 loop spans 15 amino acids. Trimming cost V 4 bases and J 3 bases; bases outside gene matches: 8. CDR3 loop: CASSSTGGGYYEQYF. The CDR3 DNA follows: TGTGCCAGCAGCTCGACGGGAGGGGGGTACTACGAGCAGTACTTC.

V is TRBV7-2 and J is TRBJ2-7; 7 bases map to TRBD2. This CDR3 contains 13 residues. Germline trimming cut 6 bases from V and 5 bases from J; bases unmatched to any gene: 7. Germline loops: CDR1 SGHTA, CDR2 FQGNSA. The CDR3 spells CASSFKGLHEQYF. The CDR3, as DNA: TGTGCCAGCAGTTTCAAGGGACTACACGAGCAGTACTTC.

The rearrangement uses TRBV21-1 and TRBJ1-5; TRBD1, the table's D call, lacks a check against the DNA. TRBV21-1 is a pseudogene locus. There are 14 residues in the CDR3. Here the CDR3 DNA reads TGTGCCAGCAGCCAGACAGGGAACAATCAGCCCCAGCATTTT. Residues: CASSQTGNNQPQHF.